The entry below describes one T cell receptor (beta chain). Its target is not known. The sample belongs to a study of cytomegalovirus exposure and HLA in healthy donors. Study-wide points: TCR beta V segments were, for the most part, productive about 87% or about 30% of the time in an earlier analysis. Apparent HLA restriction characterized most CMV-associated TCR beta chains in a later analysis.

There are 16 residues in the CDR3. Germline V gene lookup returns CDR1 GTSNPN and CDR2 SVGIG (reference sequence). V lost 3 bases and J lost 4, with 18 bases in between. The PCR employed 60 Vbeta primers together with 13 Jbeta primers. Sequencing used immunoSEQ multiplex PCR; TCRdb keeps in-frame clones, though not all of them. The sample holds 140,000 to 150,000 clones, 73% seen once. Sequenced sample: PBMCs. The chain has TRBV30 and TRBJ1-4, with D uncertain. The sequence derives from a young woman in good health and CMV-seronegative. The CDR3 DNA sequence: TGTGCCTGGAGGGGAGTCCTGGCAGGTGTTAATGAAAAACTGTTTTTT. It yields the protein CAWRGVLAGVNEKLFF.